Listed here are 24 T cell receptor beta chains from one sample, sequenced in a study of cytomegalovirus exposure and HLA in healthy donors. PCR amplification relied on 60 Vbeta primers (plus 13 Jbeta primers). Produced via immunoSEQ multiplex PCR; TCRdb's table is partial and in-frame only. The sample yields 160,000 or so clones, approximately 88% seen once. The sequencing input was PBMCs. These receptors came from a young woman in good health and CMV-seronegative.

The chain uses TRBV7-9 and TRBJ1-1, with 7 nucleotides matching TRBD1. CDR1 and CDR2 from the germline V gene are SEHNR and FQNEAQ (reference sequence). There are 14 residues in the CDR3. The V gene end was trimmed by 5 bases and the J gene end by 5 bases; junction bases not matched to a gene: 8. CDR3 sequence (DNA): TGTGCCAGCAGCCAAGGACAGGCGCGGACTGAAGCTTTCTTT. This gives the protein CASSQGQARTEAFF.

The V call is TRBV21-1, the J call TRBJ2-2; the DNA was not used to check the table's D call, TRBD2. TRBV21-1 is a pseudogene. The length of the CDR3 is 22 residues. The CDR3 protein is CAGMGGPRGGYVPPTGTGELFF. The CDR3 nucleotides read TGTGCCGGTATGGGCGGTCCCCGTGGAGGGTACGTACCCCCAACAGGCACCGGGGAGCTGTTTTTT.

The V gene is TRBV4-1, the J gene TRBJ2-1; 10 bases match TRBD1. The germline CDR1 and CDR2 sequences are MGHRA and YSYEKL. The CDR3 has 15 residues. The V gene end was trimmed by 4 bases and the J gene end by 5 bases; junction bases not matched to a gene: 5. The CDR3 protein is CASSLRTGGNNEQFF. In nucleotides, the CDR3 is TGCGCCAGCAGCCTGAGGACAGGGGGAAACAATGAGCAGTTCTTC.

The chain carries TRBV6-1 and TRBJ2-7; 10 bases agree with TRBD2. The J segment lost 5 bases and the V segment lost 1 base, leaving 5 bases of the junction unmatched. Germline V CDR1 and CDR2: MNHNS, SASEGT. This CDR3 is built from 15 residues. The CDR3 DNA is TGTGCCAGCAGTGAAGAGCGGGGGGGCCGGGACGAGCAGTACTTC. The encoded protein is CASSEERGGRDEQYF.

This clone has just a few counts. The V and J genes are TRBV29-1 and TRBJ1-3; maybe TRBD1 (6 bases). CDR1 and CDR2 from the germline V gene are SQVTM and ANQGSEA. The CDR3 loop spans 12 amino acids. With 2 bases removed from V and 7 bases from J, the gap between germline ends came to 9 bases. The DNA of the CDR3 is TGCAGCGTTGAATTGACAGGCAACACCATATATTTT. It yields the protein CSVELTGNTIYF.

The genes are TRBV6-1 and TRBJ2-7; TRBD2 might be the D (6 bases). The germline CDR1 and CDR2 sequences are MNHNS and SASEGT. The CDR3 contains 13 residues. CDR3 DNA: TGTGCTATGGGGGGACCTCCGATCTACGAGCAGTACTTC. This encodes CAMGGPPIYEQYF.

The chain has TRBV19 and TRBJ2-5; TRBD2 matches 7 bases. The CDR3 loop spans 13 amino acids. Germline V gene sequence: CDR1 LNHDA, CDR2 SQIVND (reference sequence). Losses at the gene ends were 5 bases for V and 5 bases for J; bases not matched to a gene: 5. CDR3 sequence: CASSSSGVETQYF. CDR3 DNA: TGTGCCAGTAGTTCAAGCGGGGTGGAGACCCAGTACTTC. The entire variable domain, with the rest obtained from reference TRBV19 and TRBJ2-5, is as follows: DGGITQSPKYLFRKEGQNVTLSCEQNLNHDAMYWYRQDPGQGLRLIYYSQIVNDFQKGDIAEGYSVSREKKESFPLTVTSAQKNPTAFYLCASSSSGVETQYFGPGTRLLVL.

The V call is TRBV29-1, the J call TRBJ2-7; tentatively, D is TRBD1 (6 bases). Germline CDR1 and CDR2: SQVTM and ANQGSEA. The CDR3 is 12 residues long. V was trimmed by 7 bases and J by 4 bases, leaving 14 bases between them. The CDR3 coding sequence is TGCAGCGCTGCACAGGGACAATACGAGCAGTACTTC. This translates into CSAAQGQYEQYF.

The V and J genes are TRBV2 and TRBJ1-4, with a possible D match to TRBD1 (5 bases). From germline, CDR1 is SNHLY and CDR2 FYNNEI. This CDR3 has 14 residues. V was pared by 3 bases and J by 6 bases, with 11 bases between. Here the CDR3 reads CASSDLDKYEKLFF. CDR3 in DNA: TGTGCCAGCAGTGACCTGGACAAGTATGAAAAACTGTTTTTT. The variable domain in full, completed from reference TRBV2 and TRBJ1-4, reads EPEVTQTPSHQVTQMGQEVILRCVPISNHLYFYWYRQILGQKVEFLVSFYNNEISEKSEIFDDQFSVERPDGSNFTLKIRSTKLEDSAMYFCASSDLDKYEKLFFGSGTQLSVL.

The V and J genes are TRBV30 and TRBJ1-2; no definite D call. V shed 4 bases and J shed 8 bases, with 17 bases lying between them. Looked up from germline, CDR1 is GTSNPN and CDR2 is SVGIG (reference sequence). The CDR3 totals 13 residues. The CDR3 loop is CAWTREPIWGYTF. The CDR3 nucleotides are TGTGCCTGGACAAGGGAGCCAATCTGGGGCTACACCTTC.

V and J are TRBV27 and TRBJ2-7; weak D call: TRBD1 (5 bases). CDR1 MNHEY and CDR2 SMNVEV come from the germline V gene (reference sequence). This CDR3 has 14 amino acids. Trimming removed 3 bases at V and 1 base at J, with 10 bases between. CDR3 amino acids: CASSLTEPSYEQYF. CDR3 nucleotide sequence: TGTGCCAGCAGTTTGACAGAACCTTCCTACGAGCAGTACTTC.

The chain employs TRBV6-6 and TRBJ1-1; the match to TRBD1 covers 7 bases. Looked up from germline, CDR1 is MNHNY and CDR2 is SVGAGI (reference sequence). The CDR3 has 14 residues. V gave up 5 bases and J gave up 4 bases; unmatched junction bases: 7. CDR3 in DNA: TGTGCCAGCAGTCCCCGGGACAGCTTCACTGAAGCTTTCTTT. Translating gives CASSPRDSFTEAFF.

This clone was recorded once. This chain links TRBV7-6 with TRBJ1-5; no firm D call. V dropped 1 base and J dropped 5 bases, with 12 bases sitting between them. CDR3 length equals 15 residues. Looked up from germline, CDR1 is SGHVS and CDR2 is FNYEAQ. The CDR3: CASSLGPGFDQPQHF. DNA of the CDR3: TGTGCCAGCAGCTTAGGTCCGGGGTTCGATCAGCCCCAGCATTTT.

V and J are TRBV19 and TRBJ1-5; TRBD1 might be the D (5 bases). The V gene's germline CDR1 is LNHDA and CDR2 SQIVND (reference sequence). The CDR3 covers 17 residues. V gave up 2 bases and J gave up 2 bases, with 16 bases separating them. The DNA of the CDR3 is TGTGCCAGTAGTATAACCTCAGGGAGGAGCGGCAATCAGCCCCAGCATTTT. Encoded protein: CASSITSGRSGNQPQHF.

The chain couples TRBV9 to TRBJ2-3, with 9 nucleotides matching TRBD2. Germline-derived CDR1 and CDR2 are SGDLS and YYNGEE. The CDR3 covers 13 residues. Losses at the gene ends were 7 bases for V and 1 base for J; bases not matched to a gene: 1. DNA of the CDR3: TGTGCCAGCCAGCGGGGGGGCACAGATACGCAGTATTTT. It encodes CASQRGGTDTQYF. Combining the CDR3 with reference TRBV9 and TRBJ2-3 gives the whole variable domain DSGVTQTPKHLITATGQRVTLRCSPRSGDLSVYWYQQSLDQGLQFLIQYYNGEERAKGNILERFSAQQFPDLHSELNLSSLELGDSALYFCASQRGGTDTQYFGPGTRLTVL.

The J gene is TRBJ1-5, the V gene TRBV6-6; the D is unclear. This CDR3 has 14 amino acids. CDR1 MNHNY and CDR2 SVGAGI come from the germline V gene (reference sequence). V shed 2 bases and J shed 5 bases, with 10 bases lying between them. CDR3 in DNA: TGTGCCAGCAGTTACCAATGGGAGGATCAGCCCCAGCATTTT. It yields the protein CASSYQWEDQPQHF.

DNA of the CDR3: TGTGCCAGCAGTTTATCGGGGCAGATAAACAATGAGCAGTTCTTC. Translation: CASSLSGQINNEQFF. The rearrangement links TRBV27 to TRBJ2-1, with D tentatively TRBD1 (5 bases). Germline CDR1 and CDR2: MNHEY and SMNVEV (reference sequence). V shed 0 bases and J shed 5 bases, with 11 bases lying between them. CDR3 size: 15 residues.

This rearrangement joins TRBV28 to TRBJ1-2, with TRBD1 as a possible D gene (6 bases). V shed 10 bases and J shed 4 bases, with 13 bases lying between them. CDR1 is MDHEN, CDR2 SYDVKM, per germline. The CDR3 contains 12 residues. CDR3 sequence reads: CATSDRTYGYTF. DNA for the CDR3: TGTGCCACCTCCGACAGGACCTATGGCTACACCTTC.

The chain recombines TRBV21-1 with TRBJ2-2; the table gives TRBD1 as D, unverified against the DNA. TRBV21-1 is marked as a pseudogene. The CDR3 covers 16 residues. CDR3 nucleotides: TGTGCCAGCAGCCCGGGACAGGCGGCGAACACCGGGGAGCTGTTTTTT. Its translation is CASSPGQAANTGELFF.

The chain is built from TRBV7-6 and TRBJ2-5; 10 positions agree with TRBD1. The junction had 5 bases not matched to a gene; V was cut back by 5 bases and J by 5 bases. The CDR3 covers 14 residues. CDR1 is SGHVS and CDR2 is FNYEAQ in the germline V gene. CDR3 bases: TGTGCCAGCAGCCCAGACAGGGGGCGCGAGACCCAGTACTTC. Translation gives CASSPDRGRETQYF.

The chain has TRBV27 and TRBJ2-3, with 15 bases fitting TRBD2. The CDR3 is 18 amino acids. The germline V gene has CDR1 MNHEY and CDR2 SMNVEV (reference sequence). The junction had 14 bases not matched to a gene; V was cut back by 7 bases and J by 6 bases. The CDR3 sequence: CASKRTSGGAIRADTQYF. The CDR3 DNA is TGTGCCAGCAAAAGGACTAGCGGGGGGGCCATTCGGGCCGATACGCAGTATTTT.

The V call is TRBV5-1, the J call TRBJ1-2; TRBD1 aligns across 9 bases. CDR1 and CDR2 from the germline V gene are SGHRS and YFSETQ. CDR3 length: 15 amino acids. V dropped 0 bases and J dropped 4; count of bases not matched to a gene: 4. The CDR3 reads CASSLAGQGLYGYTF. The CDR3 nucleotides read TGCGCCAGCAGCTTGGCGGGACAGGGACTCTATGGCTACACCTTC.

CDR3 DNA sequence: TGTGCCAGCAGGGCCGGGGTCGTTACGGGGGAGCAGTACTTC. Translating gives CASRAGVVTGEQYF. V and J are TRBV28 and TRBJ2-7; TRBD2 might be the D (5 bases). V dropped 6 bases and J dropped 7 bases, with 19 bases sitting between them. The CDR3 has 14 residues. CDR1 is MDHEN, CDR2 SYDVKM, per germline. The whole variable domain, remainder taken from reference TRBV28 and TRBJ2-7, is DVKVTQSSRYLVKRTGEKVFLECVQDMDHENMFWYRQDPGLGLRLIYFSYDVKMKEKGDIPEGYSVSREKKERFSLILESASTNQTSMYLCASRAGVVTGEQYFGPGTRLTVT.

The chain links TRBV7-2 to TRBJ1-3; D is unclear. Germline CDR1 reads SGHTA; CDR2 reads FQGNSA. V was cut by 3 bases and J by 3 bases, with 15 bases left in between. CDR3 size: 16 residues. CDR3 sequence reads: CASSFLNWGVGNTIYF. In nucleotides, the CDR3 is TGTGCCAGCAGCTTCCTGAACTGGGGAGTTGGAAACACCATATATTTT.